The clone carrying this T cell receptor beta chain occurred a few times. Looked up from germline, CDR1 is SGHRS and CDR2 is YFSETQ. The V and J ends lost 5 bases and 2 bases respectively, with 10 bases between them. This CDR3 has 13 amino acids. Profiling relied on immunoSEQ multiplex PCR, and the TCRdb table lists in-frame clones only, not all of them. Among under 150,000 clones listed, roughly 88% were seen once. This record belongs to a study of control samples from healthy donors and cancer patients. The specimen sequenced was blood. The sequence was collected from a man aged 40-55 years in good health. The chain joins TRBV5-1 to TRBJ2-5; D gene unclear. CDR3 in DNA: TGCGCCAGCAGTAGCCAGCCACAAGAGACCCAGTACTTC. Its protein product is CASSSQPQETQYF.